Described below is a single T cell receptor (beta chain) sequence and its context. Preparation of the TCRbeta library was carried out with unique molecular identifiers. A single record per CDR3 protein comes from TCRdb applying MiXCR to the PCR reads. The table shows tens of thousands of distinct CDR3 sequences, with 40% to 60% occurring only once. The sample is drawn from a study of T-cell reconstitution after alpha-beta-depleted transplantation in children. With 0 bases removed from V and 0 bases from J, the gap between germline ends came to 16 bases. Germline CDR1 and CDR2: SGHAT and FQNNGV. This CDR3 is 18 amino acids long.

Material: peripheral blood, obtained before TCRalphabeta/CD19-depleted stem cell transplant. The chain employs TRBV11-2 and TRBJ2-3; no clear D gene. The TCR was taken from a boy under three years old with SCID, due to receive a stem cell transplant. In nucleotides, the CDR3 is TGTGCCAGCAGCTTAGATCGTCTCGAGCGTTCTAGCACAGATACGCAGTATTTT. Protein product: CASSLDRLERSSTDTQYF.